One sample yielded the 14 T cell receptor beta chains listed below, sequenced in a study of cytomegalovirus exposure and HLA in healthy donors. Both 60 Vbeta primers and 13 Jbeta primers went into the PCR. Profiling relied on immunoSEQ multiplex PCR, and the TCRdb table lists in-frame clones only, not all of them. The data contain 100,000 to 150,000 clones, approximately 70% of them singletons. Sample: PBMCs. These receptors were taken from a man in his 60s in good health and CMV-seropositive.

The J gene is TRBJ1-6, the V gene TRBV2; no clear D gene. The CDR3 consists of 13 residues. CDR1 is SNHLY, CDR2 FYNNEI, per germline. Trimming pared 0 bases from V and 14 bases from J, leaving 11 bases between. Here the CDR3 DNA reads TGTGCCAGCAGTGAAGCAATTGCAAGCACCCTCCACTTT. Protein product: CASSEAIASTLHF.

The gene calls are TRBV30 and TRBJ2-2, with a weak D call TRBD1 (6 bases). CDR1 GTSNPN and CDR2 SVGIG come from the germline V gene (reference sequence). The CDR3 totals 12 residues. Trimming pared 4 bases from V and 8 bases from J, leaving 11 bases between. CDR3 amino acids: CAWNRARGELFF. The CDR3 coding sequence is TGTGCCTGGAACAGGGCCCGAGGGGAGCTGTTTTTT.

The chain recombines TRBV7-8 with TRBJ2-3, with D perhaps TRBD2 (5 bases). The CDR3 sequence is 12 residues long. V shed 5 bases and J shed 13 bases, with 16 bases lying between them. Germline V gene data show CDR1 as SGHVS and CDR2 as FQNEAQ. The CDR3 here is CASSQDFSWEYF. Here the CDR3 DNA reads TGTGCCAGCAGCCAGGACTTTAGTTGGGAGTATTTT.

V usage is TRBV7-2 and J usage is TRBJ1-3, with D unclear. The CDR3 loop spans 14 amino acids. Trimming removed 6 bases from V and 0 bases from J, with 9 bases in between. Germline CDR1 is SGHTA and CDR2 is FQGNSA. The chain's CDR3 is CASRRAASGNTIYF. The DNA of the CDR3 is TGTGCCAGCAGGAGGGCAGCCTCTGGAAACACCATATATTTT.

DNA for the CDR3: TGCGCCAGCAGCCAAGGTCCGGCGGGGAACAATCAGCCCCAGCATTTT. It specifies CASSQGPAGNNQPQHF. The V call is TRBV4-1, the J call TRBJ1-5; D unclear. Germline CDR1 reads MGHRA; CDR2 reads YSYEKL. The CDR3 totals 16 residues. V lost 1 base to trimming and J lost 3 bases, with 13 bases between them.

The sample holds one count of this clone. The rearrangement joins TRBV15 to TRBJ1-4; TRBD1 aligns across 12 bases. The CDR3 covers 15 residues. The germline CDR1 and CDR2 sequences are LNHNV and YYDKDF (reference sequence). V lost 3 bases and J lost 8; bases outside the gene matches: 4. CDR3 region: CATSRMGQGAEKLFF. Here the CDR3 DNA reads TGTGCCACCAGCAGGATGGGACAGGGGGCGGAAAAACTGTTTTTT.

The gene calls are TRBV4-2 and TRBJ2-2; D is possibly TRBD2 (6 bases). This CDR3 spans 17 amino acids. With 0 bases removed from V and 4 bases from J, the gap between germline ends came to 15 bases. In germline, CDR1 is LGHNA, CDR2 YNFKEQ. CDR3: CASSQEGGFPPTGELFF. The CDR3 coding sequence is TGTGCCAGCAGCCAAGAGGGGGGATTCCCCCCCACCGGGGAGCTGTTTTTT.

This clone showed up just a few times. The rearrangement joins TRBV4-1 to TRBJ2-2, with D possibly being TRBD1 (6 bases). V lost 3 bases, J lost 3 bases, and 11 bases lay in between. Germline-derived CDR1 and CDR2 are MGHRA and YSYEKL. This CDR3 comprises 15 residues. CDR3 sequence reads: CASSHRDTDTGELFF. The CDR3 nucleotides read TGCGCCAGCAGCCACCGGGACACGGACACCGGGGAGCTGTTTTTT.

This rearrangement joins TRBV5-6 to TRBJ1-5; D is perhaps TRBD1 (5 bases). Germline V gene data show CDR1 as SGHDT and CDR2 as YYEEEE. CDR3 length: 13 residues. The V and J ends lost 0 bases and 12 bases respectively, with 13 bases between them. CDR3 nucleotide sequence: TGTGCCAGCAGCTTGGGGTGGCAGGGCAACCAGCATTTT. This codes for CASSLGWQGNQHF.

In its sample, this clone was seen a few times. This chain joins TRBV5-4 and TRBJ1-5; 8 bases agree with TRBD1. V was clipped by 2 bases and J by 5 bases; unmatched bases: 3. Germline V lookup: CDR1 SGHNT, CDR2 YYREEE (reference sequence). The CDR3 extends over 14 amino acids. The CDR3: CASSLTGGDQPQHF. CDR3 in DNA: TGTGCCAGCAGCTTAACAGGGGGTGATCAGCCCCAGCATTTT.

This chain joins TRBV5-1 and TRBJ2-2; possibly TRBD2 for D (6 bases). Trimming took 0 bases from V and 4 from J, leaving 10 bases between them. This CDR3 spans 15 amino acids. In germline, CDR1 is SGHRS, CDR2 YFSETQ. CDR3 sequence: CASSLDRGFTGELFF. The DNA of the CDR3 is TGCGCCAGCAGCTTGGATCGGGGGTTCACCGGGGAGCTGTTTTTT.

The chain recombines TRBV16 with TRBJ1-1, with TRBD1 as a possible D gene (6 bases). This CDR3 spans 15 amino acids. V gave up 7 bases and J gave up 3 bases, with 18 bases separating them. Germline values: CDR1 KGHSY, CDR2 FQNENV. CDR3 sequence: CASTPRGHKDTEAFF. In DNA form, the CDR3 reads TGTGCCAGCACGCCGCGGGGGCATAAAGACACTGAAGCTTTCTTT.

The chain recombines TRBV18 with TRBJ1-1; 8 bases are a match to TRBD1. There are 15 residues in the CDR3. The trim removed 0 bases at V and 4 bases at J, leaving 4 bases unmatched. The germline CDR1 and CDR2 sequences are KGHSH and LQKENI. This chain's CDR3 is CASSPPTGVFTEAFF. As DNA, the CDR3 is TGTGCCAGCTCACCACCGACAGGGGTCTTCACTGAAGCTTTCTTT. The full variable domain, completed using reference TRBV18 and TRBJ1-1, is NAGVMQNPRHLVRRRGQEARLRCSPMKGHSHVYWYRQLPEEGLKFMVYLQKENIIDESGMPKERFSAEFPKEGPSILRIQQVVRGDSAAYFCASSPPTGVFTEAFFGQGTRLTVV.

This chain links TRBV30 with TRBJ1-5; TRBD1 might be the D (6 bases). Germline V lookup: CDR1 GTSNPN, CDR2 SVGIG (reference sequence). This CDR3 region has 13 residues. V lost 2 bases and J 5 bases, leaving 10 bases between the germline ends. CDR3 protein: CAWSKGVDQPQHF. In DNA form, the CDR3 reads TGTGCCTGGAGTAAGGGGGTTGATCAGCCCCAGCATTTT.